This entry concerns a single T cell receptor (beta chain). The sample originates from a study of CD8 T cells in Susac syndrome. Sequencing of TCR beta was performed on blood CD8+ T cells and on blood CD4+ T cells. FACS was used to enrich TEMRA cells, whereas the CD8+ and CD4+ T cells were obtained by negative isolation. The authors reverse transcribed roughly 0.5 to 1 ug RNA with random hexamers. Across 54 Vbeta and 13 Jbeta, immunoSEQ multiplex PCR amplified TCR beta CDR3. TCRdb ran MiXCR on the immunoSEQ multiplex PCR reads and lists one entry per CDR3 protein. Of 120,000 or so distinct CDR3 sequences in the sample, approximately 94% were seen once. Sequencing input: CD4+ T cells from PBMCs. The clonotype comes from a human donor with multiple sclerosis.

CDR3 protein: CASSSPGTSGYTF. DNA of the CDR3: TGTGCCAGCAGCTCCCCGGGGACGAGTGGCTACACCTTC. This chain uses TRBV7-9 with TRBJ1-2; D is perhaps TRBD1 (5 bases). Trimming shortened V by 4 bases and J by 7 bases, and 13 bases separated the two germline ends. There are 13 residues in the CDR3. The germline CDR1 and CDR2 sequences are SEHNR and FQNEAQ (reference sequence).